This T cell receptor beta chain comes out of a study of cytomegalovirus exposure and HLA in healthy donors. Study findings and constraints: Rarity held for most TCR sequences, but there were some public TCRs that occurred in many donors.

It was with 60 Vbeta and 13 Jbeta primers that the PCR ran. Original data processing: Approximately 11 million of 80 million to 85 million unique TCR beta chains were shared, per a later count. Only in-frame clones appear in the TCRdb table, and some are missing; sequencing was by immunoSEQ multiplex PCR. V, J and clone size reflect that table, while D and trimming were determined from the DNA. The sample has about 62,000 clones; roughly 73% are singletons. Worth noting for this clone: As yet, its antigen is unknown.

The sample was PBMCs. The receptor was derived from a man between 35 and 55 years old in good health and CMV-seronegative.

CDR3: CASSPPHRKSTDTQYF. The CDR3 DNA is TGTGCCAGCAGCCCCCCCCACAGGAAAAGCACAGATACGCAGTATTTT. This chain joins TRBV11-2 and TRBJ2-3; D is perhaps TRBD1 (5 bases). CDR1 is SGHAT and CDR2 is FQNNGV in the germline V gene. This CDR3 contains 16 residues. The germline V and J ends were trimmed by 5 bases and 0 bases, with 15 bases remaining between them.